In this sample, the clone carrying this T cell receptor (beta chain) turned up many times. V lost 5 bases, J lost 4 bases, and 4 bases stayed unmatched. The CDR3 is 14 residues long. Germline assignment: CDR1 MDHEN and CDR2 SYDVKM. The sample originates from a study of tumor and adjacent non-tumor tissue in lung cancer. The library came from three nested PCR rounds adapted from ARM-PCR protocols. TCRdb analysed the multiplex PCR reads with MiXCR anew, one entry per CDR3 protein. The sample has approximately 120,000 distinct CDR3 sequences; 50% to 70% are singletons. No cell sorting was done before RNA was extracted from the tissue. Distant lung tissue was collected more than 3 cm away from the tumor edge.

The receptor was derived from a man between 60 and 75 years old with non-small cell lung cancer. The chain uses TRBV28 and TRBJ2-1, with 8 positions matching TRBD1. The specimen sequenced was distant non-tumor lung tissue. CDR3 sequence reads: CASSTGGLYNEQFF. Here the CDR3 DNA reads TGTGCCAGCAGTACAGGGGGACTTTACAATGAGCAGTTCTTC.